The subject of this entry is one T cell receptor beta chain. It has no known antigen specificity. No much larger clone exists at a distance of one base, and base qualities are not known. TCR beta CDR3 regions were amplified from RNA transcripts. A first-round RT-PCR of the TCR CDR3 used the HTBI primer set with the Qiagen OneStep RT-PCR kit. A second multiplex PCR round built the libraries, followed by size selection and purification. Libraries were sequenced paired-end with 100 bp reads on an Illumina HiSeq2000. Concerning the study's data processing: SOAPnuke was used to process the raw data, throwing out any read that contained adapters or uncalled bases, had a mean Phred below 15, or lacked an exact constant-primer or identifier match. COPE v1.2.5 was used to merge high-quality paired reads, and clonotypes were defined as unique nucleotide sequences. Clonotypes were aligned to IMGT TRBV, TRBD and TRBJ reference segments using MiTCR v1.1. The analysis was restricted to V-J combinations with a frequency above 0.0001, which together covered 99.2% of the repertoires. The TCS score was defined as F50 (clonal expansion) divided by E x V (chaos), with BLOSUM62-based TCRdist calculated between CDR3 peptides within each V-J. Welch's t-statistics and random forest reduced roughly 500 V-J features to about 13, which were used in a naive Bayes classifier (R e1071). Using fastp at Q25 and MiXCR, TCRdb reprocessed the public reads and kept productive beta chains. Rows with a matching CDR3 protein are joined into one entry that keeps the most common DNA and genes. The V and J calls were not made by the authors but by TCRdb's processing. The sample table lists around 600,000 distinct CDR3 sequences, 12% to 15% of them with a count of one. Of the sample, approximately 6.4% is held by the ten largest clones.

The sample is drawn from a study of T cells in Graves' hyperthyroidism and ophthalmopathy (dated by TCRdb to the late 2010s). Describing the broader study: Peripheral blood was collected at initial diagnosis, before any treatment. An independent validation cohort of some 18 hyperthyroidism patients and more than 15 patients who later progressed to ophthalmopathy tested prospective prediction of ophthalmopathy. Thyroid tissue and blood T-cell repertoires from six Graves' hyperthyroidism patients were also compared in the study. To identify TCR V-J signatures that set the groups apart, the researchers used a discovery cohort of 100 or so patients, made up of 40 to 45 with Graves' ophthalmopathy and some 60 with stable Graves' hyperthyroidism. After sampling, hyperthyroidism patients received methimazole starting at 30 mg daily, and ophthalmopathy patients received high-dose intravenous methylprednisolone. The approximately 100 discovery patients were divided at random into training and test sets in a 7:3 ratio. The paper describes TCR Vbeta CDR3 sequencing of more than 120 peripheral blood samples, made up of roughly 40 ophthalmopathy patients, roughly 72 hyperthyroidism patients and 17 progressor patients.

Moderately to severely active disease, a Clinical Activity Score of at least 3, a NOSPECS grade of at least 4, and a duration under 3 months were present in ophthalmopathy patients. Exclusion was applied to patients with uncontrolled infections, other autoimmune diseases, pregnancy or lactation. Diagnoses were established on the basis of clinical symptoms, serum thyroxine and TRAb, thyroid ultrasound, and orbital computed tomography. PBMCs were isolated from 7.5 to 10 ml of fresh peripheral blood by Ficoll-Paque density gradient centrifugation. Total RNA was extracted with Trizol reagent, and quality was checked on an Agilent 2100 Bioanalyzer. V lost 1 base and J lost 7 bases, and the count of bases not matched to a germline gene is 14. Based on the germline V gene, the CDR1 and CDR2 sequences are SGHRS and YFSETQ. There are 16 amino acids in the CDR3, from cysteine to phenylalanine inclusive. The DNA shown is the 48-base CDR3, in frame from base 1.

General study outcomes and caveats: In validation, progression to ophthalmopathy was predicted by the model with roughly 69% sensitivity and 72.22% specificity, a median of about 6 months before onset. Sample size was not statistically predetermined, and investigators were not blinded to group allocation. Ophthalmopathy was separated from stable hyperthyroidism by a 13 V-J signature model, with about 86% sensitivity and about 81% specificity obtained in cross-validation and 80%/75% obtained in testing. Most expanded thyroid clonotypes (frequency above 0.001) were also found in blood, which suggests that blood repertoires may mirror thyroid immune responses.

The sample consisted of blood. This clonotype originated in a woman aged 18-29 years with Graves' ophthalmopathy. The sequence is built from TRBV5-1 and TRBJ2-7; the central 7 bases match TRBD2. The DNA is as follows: TGCGCCAGCAGCTTGCCCTTGGCGGGGGAACTGGGAGAGCAGTACTTC. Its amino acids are CASSLPLAGELGEQYF.